This T cell receptor beta chain comes out of a study of T cells in localized non-small cell lung cancer (dated by TCRdb to the early 2020s). About the full investigation: T cell repertoires of 236 early-stage NSCLC patients were analyzed, with tumors being compared against uninvolved tumor-adjacent lungs. The cohort was made up of around 250 treatment-naive NSCLC patients whose localized lung tumors had been resected. Of the NSCLC patients, over 120 were male and around 99 were female, and the mean age was approximately 66 years. Overall results and qualifications from the work: Because the study design was exploratory, TCR variables were selected using unadjusted p-values without false-discovery rate correction. Longer overall survival was associated with higher T cell density in blood, whereas shorter survival was associated with higher clonality in adjacent lung. A median of approximately 53 of the top 100 tumor clones turned up in the paired uninvolved adjacent lung, and approximately 30 of those clones also ranked among the top 100 of that same adjacent lung. The highest T cell clonality was observed in uninvolved tumor-adjacent lung, where clonality exceeded that of tumor, suggesting that antigenic responses were more focused in uninvolved tumor-adjacent lung. Because multi-region tumor sequencing was not done, intratumor heterogeneity could not be ruled out.

For this clone: The antigen this receptor binds is unknown. Base quality data are lacking; no much larger clone is found one base away.

The CDR3 spans 13 residues, from the cysteine through the phenylalanine. Only CDR3 DNA remains: 39 bases, in frame from the first base. Per the germline V gene (reference sequence), LNHDA is the CDR1 and SQIVND is the CDR2. Trimming at the junction amounts to 6 bases on V and 3 bases on J, and the germline ends lie 12 bases apart. At diagnosis, peripheral blood, uninvolved tumor-adjacent lung and tumor were collected and were preserved as a mix of fresh-frozen and FFPE material. For TCR repertoire profiling, blood samples were analyzed in the form of peripheral blood mononuclear cells. TCR beta CDR3 regions were sequenced from DNA using the immunoSEQ Assay. Per the source publication's procedure: T cell density was computed as TCR beta template counts normalized to usable DNA estimated by amplifying housekeeping genes. The preseqR package was used to estimate richness by extrapolating to 400,000 templates for PBMC samples and to 120,000 templates for tissue samples. Clonality was calculated as one minus Pielou's evenness. Tissue-enriched TCRs were identified through differential abundance testing performed on productive amino-acid clonotypes, with a minimum total count of 5 and an alpha of 0.1. Repertoire overlap between compartments was quantified with the Jaccard Index and Morisita Overlap Index. TCR beta CDR3s were clustered by GLIPH together with public tetramer-defined viral CDR3s, and at least three viral sequences plus V-gene enrichment were required for viral motifs. The source is immuneACCESS, and TCRdb retained only in-frame sequences with V and J called. Part of the clones is not carried over; for the studies checked, unresolved V genes explain less than half of this, and the remainder is unexplained. V and J calls and clone size are copied from that table; D and trimming were computed from the DNA. The sample includes fewer than 90,000 clones, with around three quarters observed a single time. Around 21% of the sample is in the top ten clones.

This sample comprised PBMCs, obtained before any cancer treatment. The chain is encoded by TRBV19 joined to TRBJ2-7; confidence is insufficient to name the D gene. The receptor was isolated from a man aged 40 to 70 with stage II squamous cell lung carcinoma. In nucleotides, the sequence is TGTGCCAGTAGCGCCCCTGATATCTACGAGCAGTACTTC. The translation is CASSAPDIYEQYF.